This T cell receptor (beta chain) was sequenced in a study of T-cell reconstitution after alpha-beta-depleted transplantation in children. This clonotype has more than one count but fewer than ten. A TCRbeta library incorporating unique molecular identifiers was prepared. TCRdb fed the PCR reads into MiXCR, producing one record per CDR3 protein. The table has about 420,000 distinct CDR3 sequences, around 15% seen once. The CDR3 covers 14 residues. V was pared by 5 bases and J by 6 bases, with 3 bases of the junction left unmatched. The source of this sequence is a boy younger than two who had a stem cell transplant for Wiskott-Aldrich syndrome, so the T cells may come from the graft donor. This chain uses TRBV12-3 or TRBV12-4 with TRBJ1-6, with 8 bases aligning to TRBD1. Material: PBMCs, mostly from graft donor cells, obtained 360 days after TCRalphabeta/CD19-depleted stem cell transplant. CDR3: CASSQTGVNSPLHF. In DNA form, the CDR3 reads TGTGCCAGCAGTCAGACAGGGGTTAATTCACCCCTCCACTTT.